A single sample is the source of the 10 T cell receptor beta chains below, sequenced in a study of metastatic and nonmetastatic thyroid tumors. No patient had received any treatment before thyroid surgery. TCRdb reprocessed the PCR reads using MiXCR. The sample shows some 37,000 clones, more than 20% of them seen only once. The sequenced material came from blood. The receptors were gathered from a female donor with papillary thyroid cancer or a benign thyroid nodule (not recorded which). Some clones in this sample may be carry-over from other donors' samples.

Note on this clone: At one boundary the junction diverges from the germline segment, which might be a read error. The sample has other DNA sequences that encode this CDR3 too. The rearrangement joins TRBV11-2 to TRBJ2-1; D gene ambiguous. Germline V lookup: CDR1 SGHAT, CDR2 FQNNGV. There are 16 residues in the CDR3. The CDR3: CAGSLEWVDLGNEQFF. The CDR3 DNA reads TGTGCCGGCAGCTTAGAATGGGTTGATCTGGGCAATGAGCAGTTCTTC.

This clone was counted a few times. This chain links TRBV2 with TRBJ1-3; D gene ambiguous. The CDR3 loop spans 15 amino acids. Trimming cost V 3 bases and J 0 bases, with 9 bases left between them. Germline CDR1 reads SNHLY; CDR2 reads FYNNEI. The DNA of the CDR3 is TGTGCCAGCAGTGAGACTCCGAGCTCTGGAAACACCATATATTTT. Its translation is CASSETPSSGNTIYF.

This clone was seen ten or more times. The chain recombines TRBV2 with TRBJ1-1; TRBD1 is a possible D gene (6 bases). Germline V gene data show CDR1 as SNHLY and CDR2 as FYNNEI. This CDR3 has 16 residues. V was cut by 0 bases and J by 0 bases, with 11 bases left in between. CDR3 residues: CASSEAYREMNTEAFF. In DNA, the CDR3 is TGTGCCAGCAGTGAAGCCTACAGGGAGATGAACACTGAAGCTTTCTTT.

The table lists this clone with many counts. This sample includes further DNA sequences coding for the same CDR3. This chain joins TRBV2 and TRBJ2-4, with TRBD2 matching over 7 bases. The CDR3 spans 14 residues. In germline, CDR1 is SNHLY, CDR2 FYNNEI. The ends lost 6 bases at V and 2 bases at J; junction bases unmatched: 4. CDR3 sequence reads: CASRVSGTKNIQYF. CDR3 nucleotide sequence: TGTGCCAGCAGGGTCAGCGGGACCAAAAACATTCAGTACTTC.

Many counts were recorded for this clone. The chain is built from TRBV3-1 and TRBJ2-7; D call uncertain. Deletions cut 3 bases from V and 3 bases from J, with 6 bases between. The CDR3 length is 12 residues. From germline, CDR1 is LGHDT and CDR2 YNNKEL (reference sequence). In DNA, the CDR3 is TGTGCCAGCAGCCAGGTAAACTACGAGCAGTACTTC. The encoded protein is CASSQVNYEQYF.

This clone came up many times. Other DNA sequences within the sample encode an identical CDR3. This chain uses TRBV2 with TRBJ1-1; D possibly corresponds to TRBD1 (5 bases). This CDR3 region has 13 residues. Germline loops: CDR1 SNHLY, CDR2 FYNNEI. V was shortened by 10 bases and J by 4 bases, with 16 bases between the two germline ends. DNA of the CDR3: TGTGCCACATGGACGGCGGGGGGCACTGAAGCTTTCTTT. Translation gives CATWTAGGTEAFF.

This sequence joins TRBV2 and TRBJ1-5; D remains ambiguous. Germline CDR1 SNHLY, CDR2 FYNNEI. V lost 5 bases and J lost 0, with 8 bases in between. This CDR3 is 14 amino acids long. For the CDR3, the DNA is TGTGCCAGCAGTTATCCAGGTAGCAATCAGCCCCAGCATTTT. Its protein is CASSYPGSNQPQHF.

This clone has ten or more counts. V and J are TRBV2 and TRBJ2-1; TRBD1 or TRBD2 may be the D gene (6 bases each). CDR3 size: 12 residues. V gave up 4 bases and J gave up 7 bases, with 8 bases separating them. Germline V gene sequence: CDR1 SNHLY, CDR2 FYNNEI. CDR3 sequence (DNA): TGTGCCAGCAGTGGAGGGGGGAATGAGCAGTTCTTC. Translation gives CASSGGGNEQFF. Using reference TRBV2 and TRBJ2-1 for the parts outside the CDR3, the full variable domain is EPEVTQTPSHQVTQMGQEVILRCVPISNHLYFYWYRQILGQKVEFLVSFYNNEISEKSEIFDDQFSVERPDGSNFTLKIRSTKLEDSAMYFCASSGGGNEQFFGPGTRLTVL.

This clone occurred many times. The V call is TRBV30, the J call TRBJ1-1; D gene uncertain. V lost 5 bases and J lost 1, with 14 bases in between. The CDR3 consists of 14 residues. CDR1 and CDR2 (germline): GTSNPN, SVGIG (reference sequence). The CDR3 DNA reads TGTGCCTGGGGAAACCCAGAAAGGAACACTGAAGCTTTCTTT. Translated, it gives CAWGNPERNTEAFF.

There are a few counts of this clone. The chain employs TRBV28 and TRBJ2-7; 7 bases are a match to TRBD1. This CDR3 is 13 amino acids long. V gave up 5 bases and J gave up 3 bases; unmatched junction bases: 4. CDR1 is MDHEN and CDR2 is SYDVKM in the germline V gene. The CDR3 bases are TGTGCCAGCAGTCGACAGGGATTCTACGAGCAGTACTTC. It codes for CASSRQGFYEQYF. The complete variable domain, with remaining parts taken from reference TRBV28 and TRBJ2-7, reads DVKVTQSSRYLVKRTGEKVFLECVQDMDHENMFWYRQDPGLGLRLIYFSYDVKMKEKGDIPEGYSVSREKKERFSLILESASTNQTSMYLCASSRQGFYEQYFGPGTRLTVT.